Presented here are 27 T cell receptor beta chains from one specimen sequenced in a study of long-term antiretroviral therapy in people with HIV (dated by TCRdb to between 2021 and 2024). The immunoSEQ hsTCRB v3.0 assay was used at survey level resolution to sequence the TRB variable region. The clones in this table, taken by TCRdb from immuneACCESS, are in-frame only. Not every clone is retained; where verified, under half of the shortfall comes from an unresolved V gene, and the cause of the rest is unknown. The sample data list under 45,000 clones, and 86% of these were observed just once. Of the sample, roughly 4% is held by the ten largest clones. The source material was unsorted PBMCs, sampled 1.2 years after starting antiretroviral therapy. These TCRs come from a woman in her fifties or sixties with HIV.

This chain connects TRBV7-9 to TRBJ1-3, with 7 bases that match TRBD1. J was trimmed by 4 bases and V by 6 bases; bases with no gene match: 9. The CDR3 covers 15 residues. Per the germline V gene, CDR1 is SEHNR and CDR2 is FQNEAQ (reference sequence). The CDR3 reads CASSPRGVPGNTIYF. In DNA form, the CDR3 reads TGTGCCAGCAGTCCCAGGGGGGTCCCGGGAAACACCATATATTTT.

The rearrangement joins TRBV5-6 to TRBJ2-7; D uncertain. CDR3 length: 11 residues. In germline, CDR1 is SGHDT, CDR2 YYEEEE. V was pared by 7 bases and J by 6 bases, with 11 bases between. The DNA of the CDR3 is TGTGCCAGCCATCAAAATGGCGAGCAGTACTTC. It translates to CASHQNGEQYF.

This chain uses TRBV12-5 with TRBJ2-3; TRBD2 matches 10 bases. The V gene end was trimmed by 7 bases and the J gene end by 2 bases; junction bases not matched to a gene: 9. The germline V gene has CDR1 LGHNT and CDR2 FRNRAP. The CDR3 runs to 16 residues. The chain's CDR3 is CASVTLAGGLTDTQYF. In DNA, the CDR3 is TGTGCTAGTGTTACATTAGCGGGGGGACTCACAGATACGCAGTATTTT.

Written as DNA, the CDR3 is TGTGCCAGCAGCTTAGGGGGGCCCACCTACAATGAGCAGTTCTTC. This sequence encodes CASSLGGPTYNEQFF. The chain joins TRBV7-3 to TRBJ2-1, with D perhaps being TRBD1 or TRBD2 (6 bases each). V lost 2 bases to trimming and J lost 2 bases, with 10 bases between them. CDR1 is SGHTA and CDR2 is FQGTGA in the germline V gene. The CDR3 sequence is 15 residues long.

This rearrangement joins TRBV4-2 to TRBJ2-3; 13 nucleotides align to TRBD2. Germline assignment: CDR1 LGHNA and CDR2 YNFKEQ. Unmatched junction bases numbered 6, after V lost 1 base and J lost 5 bases. This CDR3 has 17 residues. In DNA form, the CDR3 reads TGTGCCAGCAGCCAAGCTGAGAGACTAGCGGGGGGAGATACGCAGTATTTT. Protein product: CASSQAERLAGGDTQYF.

This clone was counted once. The junction shows a germline mismatch at one end, possibly a read error. The chain carries TRBV7-7 and TRBJ2-5; maybe TRBD1 (6 bases). The CDR3 totals 14 residues. Germline lookup yields CDR1 SSHAT and CDR2 FNYEAQ (reference sequence). The CDR3 loop reads CASSSGAIQETQYF. The DNA for the CDR3 is TGTGCTAGCAGCTCAGGGGCCATCCAAGAGACCCAGTACTTC. The full variable domain, rest sourced from reference TRBV7-7 and TRBJ2-5, is GAGVSQSPRYKVTKRGQDVTLRCDPISSHATLYWYQQALGQGPEFLTYFNYEAQPDKSGLPSDRFSAERPEGSISTLTIQRTEQRDSAMYRCASSSGAIQETQYFGPGTRLLVL.

CDR3 in DNA: TGTGCCAGCAGTCTCGGACTGCCCAATGAGCAGTTCTTC. It specifies CASSLGLPNEQFF. The gene calls are TRBV27 and TRBJ2-1; maybe TRBD2 (5 bases). Germline loops: CDR1 MNHEY, CDR2 SMNVEV (reference sequence). The CDR3 loop spans 13 amino acids. V was cut by 5 bases and J by 6 bases, with 11 bases left in between.

The chain recombines TRBV5-1 with TRBJ2-7; 7 nucleotides align to TRBD1. The CDR3 extends over 15 amino acids. Germline V gene lookup returns CDR1 SGHRS and CDR2 YFSETQ. Germline trimming cut 1 base from V and 4 bases from J; bases unmatched to any gene: 8. CDR3 nucleotides: TGCGCCAGCAGCTTGACAGGGGAATTATCTTACGAGCAGTACTTC. Its translation is CASSLTGELSYEQYF.

This clone was detected once. This chain uses TRBV7-2 with TRBJ2-3; D assignment may be TRBD1 or TRBD2 (6 bases each). The V gene's germline CDR1 is SGHTA and CDR2 FQGNSA. The CDR3 is 16 amino acids. Trimming took off 3 bases at V and 4 bases at J, with 17 bases between the two ends. The CDR3 sequence: CASSFQLGGPPDTQYF. The CDR3 DNA follows: TGTGCCAGCAGCTTTCAGCTTGGGGGGCCCCCAGATACGCAGTATTTT. Combining the CDR3 with reference TRBV7-2 and TRBJ2-3 gives the whole variable domain GAGVSQSPSNKVTEKGKDVELRCDPISGHTALYWYRQSLGQGLEFLIYFQGNSAPDKSGLPSDRFSAERTGGSVSTLTIQRTQQEDSAVYLCASSFQLGGPPDTQYFGPGTRLTVL.

This clone appeared once. This chain uses TRBV11-1 with TRBJ1-1; D may be TRBD1 (5 bases). This CDR3 comprises 13 residues. Looked up from germline, CDR1 is SGHAT and CDR2 is FQDESV (reference sequence). Trimming took 3 bases from V and 6 from J, leaving 11 bases between them. DNA for the CDR3: TGTGCCAGCAGCTTCGACGGGACCCCTGAAGCTTTCTTT. This gives the protein CASSFDGTPEAFF.

The count of this clone is one. The V call is TRBV27, the J call TRBJ1-2; tentative D call: TRBD1 (6 bases). CDR1 and CDR2 (germline): MNHEY, SMNVEV (reference sequence). Trimming removed 0 bases at V and 4 bases at J, with 18 bases between. This CDR3 comprises 17 residues. Written as DNA, the CDR3 is TGTGCCAGCAGTTTATCCGGAACGGGGGCGGAGAGCTATGGCTACACCTTC. Its translation: CASSLSGTGAESYGYTF.

This sequence joins TRBV19 and TRBJ1-1, with 12 bases identical to TRBD1. CDR1 is LNHDA, CDR2 SQIVND, per germline (reference sequence). This CDR3 is built from 15 residues. The J segment lost 5 bases and the V segment lost 5 bases, leaving 6 bases of the junction unmatched. Here the CDR3 reads CASSPGTGGETEAFF. CDR3 nucleotides: TGTGCCAGTAGTCCCGGGACAGGGGGCGAAACTGAAGCTTTCTTT.

This chain uses TRBV11-3 with TRBJ2-5; TRBD1 might be the D (6 bases). Germline-derived CDR1 and CDR2 are SGHNT and YENEEA. The CDR3 has 13 amino acids. Deletions cut 2 bases from V and 5 bases from J, with 9 bases between. CDR3 region: CASSLQGTETQYF. CDR3 sequence (DNA): TGTGCCAGCAGCTTACAGGGGACGGAGACCCAGTACTTC.

This clone came up a few times. V and J are TRBV27 and TRBJ2-5, with TRBD2 matching over 11 bases. CDR3 length: 15 residues. The germline gives CDR1 MNHEY, CDR2 SMNVEV (reference sequence). Unmatched junction bases numbered 6, after V lost 4 bases and J lost 5 bases. Here the CDR3 reads CASSYSGGAGETQYF. The CDR3 nucleotides read TGTGCCAGCAGTTATAGCGGGGGGGCCGGTGAGACCCAGTACTTC.

CDR3 DNA: TGTGCCAGCAGTTACTCGCCACAGGGCGGCTACGAGCAGTACTTC. It yields the protein CASSYSPQGGYEQYF. The rearrangement links TRBV6-5 to TRBJ2-7; possible D gene TRBD1, 6 bases. The germline V gene has CDR1 MNHEY and CDR2 SVGAGI. V was pared by 0 bases and J by 3 bases, with 12 bases between. CDR3 length: 15 amino acids.

The chain links TRBV18 to TRBJ2-6; D unclear. The CDR3 is 13 residues long. V was pared by 2 bases and J by 4 bases, with 3 bases between. CDR1 is KGHSH and CDR2 is LQKENI in the germline V gene. CDR3 in amino acids: CASSPTGANVLTF. CDR3 bases: TGTGCCAGCTCACCAACCGGGGCCAACGTCCTGACTTTC.

The chain combines TRBV2 with TRBJ1-2, with 8 bases aligning to TRBD1. V gave up 7 bases and J gave up 8 bases; unmatched junction bases: 12. From germline, CDR1 is SNHLY and CDR2 FYNNEI. CDR3 length: 14 residues. As DNA, the CDR3 is TGTGCCAGCAAACCTGGACAGGGAGCGCTCGGCTACACCTTC. Protein product: CASKPGQGALGYTF.

J is TRBJ1-3 and V is TRBV5-1; 7 positions agree with TRBD1. The V gene end was trimmed by 0 bases and the J gene end by 0 bases; junction bases not matched to a gene: 3. CDR1 is SGHRS and CDR2 is YFSETQ in the germline V gene. This CDR3 is 16 amino acids long. CDR3 nucleotides: TGCGCCAGCAGCTTGGGCAGGGGGAACTCTGGAAACACCATATATTTT. It codes for CASSLGRGNSGNTIYF.

V gene TRBV25-1 combines with J gene TRBJ2-3; 12 bases map to TRBD2. Germline CDR1 reads MGHDK; CDR2 reads SYGVNS. There are 13 residues in the CDR3. V trimming: 8 bases; J trimming: 5 bases; junction bases outside the gene matches: 2. DNA of the CDR3: TGTGCCAGCGGACTAGCGGGGCGAGATACGCAGTATTTT. It encodes CASGLAGRDTQYF.

J is TRBJ1-5 and V is TRBV5-1; D is ambiguous. This CDR3 comprises 16 residues. Trimming took 4 bases from V and 5 from J, leaving 19 bases between them. The germline gives CDR1 SGHRS, CDR2 YFSETQ. CDR3 DNA sequence: TGCGCCAGCAGCGCACGCGGGCCAGGCGAGGATCAGCCCCAGCATTTT. It translates to CASSARGPGEDQPQHF.

The V and J genes are TRBV4-3 and TRBJ2-3, with unresolved D. V gave up 4 bases and J gave up 4 bases, with 18 bases separating them. The CDR3 extends over 16 amino acids. In germline, CDR1 is LGHNA, CDR2 YSLEER. Here the CDR3 DNA reads TGCGCCAGCAGCCCCCGATGGGCAGTAGGAGCAGATACGCAGTATTTT. Translation gives CASSPRWAVGADTQYF.

This clone was seen just once. The chain has TRBV12-5 and TRBJ1-1, with 8 bases matching TRBD1. J was trimmed by 8 bases and V by 7 bases; bases with no gene match: 6. This CDR3 is built from 12 residues. CDR1 LGHNT and CDR2 FRNRAP come from the germline V gene. CDR3 amino acids: CASDFGTGEAFF. In nucleotides, the CDR3 is TGTGCTAGTGACTTCGGGACAGGCGAAGCTTTCTTT.

V usage is TRBV29-1 and J usage is TRBJ2-5, with D perhaps matching TRBD2 (7 bases). CDR1 SQVTM and CDR2 ANQGSEA come from the germline V gene. V was pared by 7 bases and J by 4 bases, with 22 bases between. The CDR3 has 15 residues. The CDR3 loop is CSARPWGGAGETQYF. CDR3 DNA: TGCAGCGCCCGGCCGTGGGGGGGGGCCGGAGAGACCCAGTACTTC.

V usage is TRBV9 and J usage is TRBJ2-3; tentative D call: TRBD2 (5 bases). The V gene's germline CDR1 is SGDLS and CDR2 YYNGEE. This CDR3 has 14 amino acids. Trimming cost V 4 bases and J 5 bases, with 14 bases left between them. CDR3 amino acids: CASSPRTRGDTQYF. DNA of the CDR3: TGTGCCAGCAGCCCGAGGACCCGGGGAGATACGCAGTATTTT. Using reference TRBV9 and TRBJ2-3 for the parts outside the CDR3, the full variable domain is DSGVTQTPKHLITATGQRVTLRCSPRSGDLSVYWYQQSLDQGLQFLIQYYNGEERAKGNILERFSAQQFPDLHSELNLSSLELGDSALYFCASSPRTRGDTQYFGPGTRLTVL.

The chain employs TRBV19 and TRBJ1-4; D is unclear. The ends were cut back, 6 bases at V and 3 bases at J, with 11 bases in the middle. This CDR3 spans 14 amino acids. Germline loops: CDR1 LNHDA, CDR2 SQIVND (reference sequence). The CDR3 loop is CASRRVWANEKLFF. CDR3 DNA sequence: TGTGCCAGTAGGCGGGTATGGGCTAATGAAAAACTGTTTTTT. Complete variable domain (other parts from reference TRBV19 and TRBJ1-4): DGGITQSPKYLFRKEGQNVTLSCEQNLNHDAMYWYRQDPGQGLRLIYYSQIVNDFQKGDIAEGYSVSREKKESFPLTVTSAQKNPTAFYLCASRRVWANEKLFFGSGTQLSVL.

The CDR3 sequence: CASSGDAGTSGDGAKNIQYF. The CDR3 nucleotides are TGTGCCAGCAGTGGTGATGCCGGGACTAGCGGGGATGGGGCCAAAAACATTCAGTACTTC. V gene TRBV2 combines with J gene TRBJ2-4, with 13 positions matching TRBD2. V lost 4 bases to trimming and J lost 1 base; unmatched junction nucleotides: 13. Per germline, CDR1 SNHLY and CDR2 FYNNEI. The CDR3 extends over 20 amino acids.

V usage is TRBV19 and J usage is TRBJ1-3; D not certain. There are 15 residues in the CDR3. The germline V gene has CDR1 LNHDA and CDR2 SQIVND (reference sequence). Between the trimmed V and J ends, which lost 3 bases and 0 bases, there was a span of 9 bases. This CDR3 is CASSMVGGSGNTIYF. The CDR3, as DNA: TGTGCCAGTAGTATGGTGGGCGGCTCTGGAAACACCATATATTTT.